These 25 T cell receptor beta chains originate from one sample sequenced in a study of prognosis after radiotherapy for stage I lung cancer. The TCR beta CDR3 region was amplified from genomic DNA, with two rounds of multiplex PCR being used for the amplification. During first-round PCR, primers specific to each TRBV and TRBJ gene were used. In TCRdb, the multiplex PCR reads were re-called with MiXCR into one record per CDR3 protein. Among approximately 23,000 distinct CDR3 sequences listed, around 40% were seen once. The sample here was PBMCs, taken before or after stereotactic body radiation therapy (not recorded which). All receptors derive from a donor at least 50 years old with non-small cell lung cancer.

Points on this clonotype: With a much larger clone just one base away, this may be a read error. V usage is TRBV7-2 and J usage is TRBJ2-1; 11 positions match TRBD2. Per germline, CDR1 SGHTA and CDR2 FQGNSA. The CDR3 consists of 12 residues. CDR3 nucleotides: TGTGCCAGCAGACTAGCGGGAGTGCATCAGTCCTTC. This gives the protein CASRLAGVHQSF.

Details on this clonotype: This likely stems from a read error, as it lies one base from a far larger clone. The CDR3 end shows no conserved phenylalanine or tryptophan, and so a read error is likely. The CDR3, as DNA: TGTGCCAGCAGTCTAAGCGGGAGGCCCACCGGGGAGCTGTTTCTT. Its translation is CASSLSGRPTGELFL. The V call is TRBV2, the J call TRBJ2-2; 9 nucleotides align to TRBD2. Germline CDR1 and CDR2: SNHLY and FYNNEI. CDR3 length equals 15 residues. With V trimmed by 5 bases and J by 4 bases, 5 bases remained unmatched.

The chain employs TRBV6-1 and TRBJ2-3; D is possibly TRBD1 or TRBD2 (5 bases each). The germline gives CDR1 MNHNS, CDR2 SASEGT. This CDR3 is built from 16 residues. Trimming removed 2 bases at V and 2 bases at J, with 14 bases between. The DNA of the CDR3 is TGTGCCAGCAGTGAATTCAATGAGGGGTCCACAGATACGCAGTATTTT. This translates into CASSEFNEGSTDTQYF.

To note about this clonotype: An end of the junction differs from the germline gene, which may be a read error. This chain uses TRBV2 with TRBJ1-6, with 8 bases that match TRBD1. Germline assignment: CDR1 SNHLY and CDR2 FYNNEI. The CDR3 loop spans 17 amino acids. Here the CDR3 reads CASTRDRWQSYNSLLHF. In nucleotides, the CDR3 is TGTGCCAGCACCCGGGACAGGTGGCAATCCTATAATTCACTCCTCCACTTT.

This clonotype was picked up many times. Being one base from a much bigger clone, this may be a read error. V gene TRBV6-1 combines with J gene TRBJ2-7; maybe TRBD2 (6 bases). From germline, CDR1 is MNHNS and CDR2 SASEGT. Trimming shortened V by 6 bases and J by 8 bases, and 23 bases separated the two germline ends. The CDR3 length is 15 residues. The CDR3 spells CASSSDGTLDYKQYF. CDR3 nucleotides: TGTGCCAGCAGCTCTGACGGGACTCTAGATTACAAGCAGTACTTC.

Ten or more counts support this clonotype. V and J are TRBV12-3 or TRBV12-4 and TRBJ1-5, with TRBD1 as a possible D gene (5 bases). The CDR3 sequence is 13 residues long. V was trimmed by 6 bases and J by 9 bases, leaving 15 bases between them. CDR3 residues: CASRRDGEWPQHF. The DNA for the CDR3 is TGTGCCAGCAGGCGGGACGGGGAATGGCCCCAGCATTTT.

The chain has TRBV27 and TRBJ2-2; 11 bases align to TRBD2. This CDR3 spans 18 amino acids. Unmatched junction bases numbered 25, after V lost 5 bases and J lost 17 bases. Germline CDR1 reads MNHEY; CDR2 reads SMNVEV (reference sequence). Written as DNA, the CDR3 is TGTGCCAGCAGTGGAAGGGGGACTAGCGGAGGGAACACCGGGGAGCCTTTTTTT. It is translated as CASSGRGTSGGNTGEPFF.

This clonotype was found many times. The V call is TRBV6-1, the J call TRBJ2-7; 9 bases fit TRBD1. J was trimmed by 1 base and V by 0 bases; bases with no gene match: 4. The CDR3 runs to 16 residues. Germline V gene data show CDR1 as MNHNS and CDR2 as SASEGT. The CDR3 bases are TGTGCCAGCAGTGAAGCGTTGGGGACAGGGTCCTACGAGCAGTACTTC. Protein sequence: CASSEALGTGSYEQYF.

This clonotype was counted at least ten times. The J gene is TRBJ2-7, the V gene TRBV6-4; 7 nucleotides match TRBD1. Germline V CDR1 and CDR2: MRHNA, SNTAGT. V lost 6 bases, J lost 0 bases, and 5 bases stayed unmatched. This CDR3 is 14 amino acids long. CDR3 in amino acids: CASRKRDSSYEQYF. CDR3 nucleotides: TGTGCCAGCAGGAAGAGGGACAGCTCCTACGAGCAGTACTTC.

CDR3: CSAQLGPYNEQFF. In DNA form, the CDR3 reads TGCAGTGCTCAACTAGGGCCCTACAATGAGCAGTTCTTC. The V gene is TRBV20-1, the J gene TRBJ2-1; a weak D match, TRBD2 (5 bases). Germline-derived CDR1 and CDR2 are DFQATT and SNEGSKA (reference sequence). The CDR3 is made up of 13 amino acids. Trimming shortened V by 5 bases and J by 2 bases, and 10 bases separated the two germline ends.

This clonotype was found many times. The rearrangement joins TRBV20-1 to TRBJ2-1; 9 bases agree with TRBD1. This CDR3 comprises 14 residues. Germline CDR1 is DFQATT and CDR2 is SNEGSKA (reference sequence). Germline trimming cut 5 bases from V and 6 bases from J; bases unmatched to any gene: 8. This CDR3 is CSAAGTGSGNEQFF. The CDR3, as DNA: TGCAGTGCTGCGGGGACAGGGTCAGGCAATGAGCAGTTCTTC.

This clonotype was seen repeatedly, ten times or more. The chain joins TRBV5-1 to TRBJ1-2; no clear D gene. Deletions cut 3 bases from V and 4 bases from J, with 10 bases between. The CDR3 runs to 13 residues. Germline V CDR1 and CDR2: SGHRS, YFSETQ. CDR3 bases: TGCGCCAGCAGCTCGGACGGCACCTATGGCTACACCTTC. Translating gives CASSSDGTYGYTF.

This clonotype was seen at least ten times. No conserved phenylalanine or tryptophan is present at the end of the CDR3, so a read error is the likely explanation. The genes are TRBV30 and TRBJ1-1; D remains unclear. The V end lost 3 bases, the J end lost 1 base, and 3 bases lay between the germline ends. CDR1 and CDR2 from the germline V gene are GTSNPN and SVGIG (reference sequence). The CDR3 length is 11 residues. CDR3 DNA: TGTGCCTGGAGAAGGAACACTGAAGCTTTCTCT. Its translation: CAWRRNTEAFS.

The V and J genes are TRBV6-5 and TRBJ2-1, with D maybe TRBD2 (5 bases). Between the trimmed V and J ends, which lost 0 bases and 8 bases, there was a span of 14 bases. Germline CDR1 is MNHEY and CDR2 is SVGAGI. CDR3 size: 15 residues. The CDR3 coding sequence is TGTGCCAGCAGTTACTCGAGAGGCGGGTCCTATGAGCAGTTCTTC. Its protein is CASSYSRGGSYEQFF.

The chain recombines TRBV27 with TRBJ2-7; TRBD1 matches at 11 bases. With V trimmed by 6 bases and J by 5 bases, 21 bases remained unmatched. The germline gives CDR1 MNHEY, CDR2 SMNVEV (reference sequence). The CDR3 consists of 19 residues. The CDR3 DNA reads TGTGCCAGCAGCCCAGAGATGTGGCACCGGGACAGGGGGAGAAACGAGCAGTACTTC. This codes for CASSPEMWHRDRGRNEQYF.

This chain joins TRBV28 and TRBJ1-1, with D tentatively TRBD1 (6 bases). The CDR3 sequence is 12 residues long. V shed 2 bases and J shed 7 bases, with 8 bases lying between them. From germline, CDR1 is MDHEN and CDR2 SYDVKM. The CDR3 region is CASSLRTDEAFF. The CDR3 DNA follows: TGTGCCAGCAGTTTAAGGACAGATGAAGCTTTCTTT.

This clonotype showed up just once. The rearrangement joins TRBV12-3 or TRBV12-4 to TRBJ2-1; perhaps TRBD1 as D (6 bases). The length of the CDR3 is 15 residues. Trimming pared 7 bases from V and 6 bases from J, leaving 19 bases between. CDR3 sequence: CASMTGTLIFNEQFF. CDR3 nucleotide sequence: TGTGCCAGCATGACCGGGACACTCATCTTCAATGAGCAGTTCTTC.

Note on this clonotype: It is likely a read error: a sequence one base away is far more abundant. This likely comes from a read error, as the CDR3 has no conserved phenylalanine or tryptophan at its end. CDR3 in DNA: TGTGCCAGCACCAATCAAGGGGAGACCCAGTACTCC. Protein sequence: CASTNQGETQYS. The rearrangement links TRBV14 to TRBJ2-5; no reliable D call. V was trimmed by 7 bases and J by 5 bases, leaving 11 bases between them. The germline V gene encodes CDR1 SGHDN and CDR2 FVKESK. The CDR3 length is 12 residues.

This clonotype came up many times. This chain connects TRBV5-1 to TRBJ1-2; the D gene is possibly TRBD1 (5 bases). The CDR3 length is 14 residues. CDR1 SGHRS and CDR2 YFSETQ come from the germline V gene. Trimming removed 3 bases at V and 6 bases at J, with 15 bases between. The chain's CDR3 is CASSSSRGIDGYTF. The CDR3 DNA is TGCGCCAGCAGCTCCTCTAGGGGCATAGATGGCTACACCTTC.

This clonotype was detected ten times or more. The V and J genes are TRBV12-5 and TRBJ2-5; D unclear. The V and J ends lost 0 bases and 8 bases respectively, with 7 bases between them. The CDR3 extends over 12 amino acids. The germline V gene encodes CDR1 LGHNT and CDR2 FRNRAP. CDR3 in DNA: TGTGCTAGTGGTTTGGTACCAAGAACCCAGTACTTC. This encodes CASGLVPRTQYF.

This chain uses TRBV4-1 with TRBJ2-2; 10 bases line up with TRBD1. From germline, CDR1 is MGHRA and CDR2 YSYEKL. The CDR3 covers 16 residues. After removal of 4 bases from V and 4 bases from J, the junction contained 6 bases not matched to a gene. The CDR3, as DNA: TGCGCCAGCAGCCCAATCGACAGGGGGCGCACCGGGGAGCTGTTTTTT. It encodes CASSPIDRGRTGELFF.

A remark on this clonotype: This may come from a read error, since a much larger clone is one base off. The chain links TRBV10-2 to TRBJ2-3, with 9 positions matching TRBD2. Trimming removed 7 bases from V and 4 bases from J; junction bases left unmatched: 6. The CDR3 has 14 amino acids. From germline, CDR1 is WSHSY and CDR2 SAAADI. The CDR3 here is CASNGLAQADTQYF. The DNA for the CDR3 is TGCGCCAGCAATGGACTAGCGCAGGCAGATACGCAGTATTTT.

This chain uses TRBV28 with TRBJ2-7, with TRBD1 matching over 9 bases. V gave up 3 bases and J gave up 7 bases; unmatched junction bases: 10. The CDR3 length is 15 residues. Germline lookup yields CDR1 MDHEN and CDR2 SYDVKM. CDR3 loop: CASSLEGQGTGEQYF. In DNA, the CDR3 is TGTGCCAGCAGTTTGGAGGGACAGGGTACTGGGGAGCAGTACTTC.

This clonotype was seen repeatedly, ten times or more. The chain couples TRBV11-2 to TRBJ1-2; no definite D call. Trimming left V 3 bases short and J 1 base short, with 6 bases between. The CDR3 sequence is 13 residues long. CDR1 is SGHAT and CDR2 is FQNNGV in the germline V gene. CDR3 in amino acids: CASSFVINYGYTF. DNA of the CDR3: TGTGCCAGCAGCTTCGTTATTAACTATGGCTACACCTTC.

In its sample, this clonotype was seen many times. The J gene is TRBJ2-6, the V gene TRBV28; weak D call: TRBD1 (6 bases). The CDR3 consists of 13 residues. V was clipped by 7 bases and J by 2 bases, with 6 bases between them. CDR1 and CDR2 from the germline V gene are MDHEN and SYDVKM. The CDR3 here is CASTGAGANVLTF. DNA of the CDR3: TGTGCCAGCACAGGGGCTGGGGCCAACGTCCTGACTTTC.